The rows below give T cell receptor beta chains drawn from one sample of a study of blood T cells in healthy people across ages. TCRdb used MiXCR to reprocess the 5' RACE reads, holding one entry per CDR3 protein. The sample has roughly 800,000 distinct CDR3 sequences, 53% seen once; the top ten hold approximately 40%. Sequencing was performed on blood. These receptors originate from a man of 80 years or more in good health. The CDR3 runs from the conserved cysteine through the conserved F or W. A D gene is named only where the DNA matches it firmly. Only some rows state a clone size, as once, few, many or a class for expanded clones.

clone_size	j_call	v_call	d_call	cdr3_nt	cdr3_aa
NA	TRBJ1-4	TRBV18	NA	TGTGCCAGCTCACCACTTAAGGGTGAAAAACTGTTTTTT	CASSPLKGEKLFF
few	TRBJ2-7	TRBV21-1	NA	TGTGCCAGCAGCACCCGACAGGGCAGTACCGGGACTAGCGGGAGCGACACCTACGAGCAGTACTTC	CASSTRQGSTGTSGSDTYEQYF
NA	TRBJ2-1	TRBV10-3	NA	TGTGCCATCAGTGAGTCGTTAGGTCGCGGAGCGGGTAACAATGAGCAGTTCTTC	CAISESLGRGAGNNEQFF
NA	TRBJ2-7	TRBV6-1	NA	TGTGCCAGCAGTGAAGTAGCGGCTAATGACTACGAGCAGTACTTC	CASSEVAANDYEQYF
NA	TRBJ1-4	TRBV20-1	TRBD1	TGCAGTGCTGGACGGACAGGGATAGGTGAAAAACTGTTTTTT	CSAGRTGIGEKLFF
NA	TRBJ2-1	TRBV20-1	TRBD1	TGCAGTGCTAGAGATCTCAGGCGGGGACAGGGCCCCAATGAGCAGTTCTTC	CSARDLRRGQGPNEQFF
NA	TRBJ2-1	TRBV18	NA	TGTGCCAGCTCACCAATGGGCGACGTCTACAATGAGCAGTTCTTC	CASSPMGDVYNEQFF
NA	TRBJ2-7	TRBV27	TRBD2	TGTGCCAGCAGTCCCCGACGAGCGGGGGCCTACGAGCAGTACTTC	CASSPRRAGAYEQYF
few	TRBJ2-7	TRBV20-1	TRBD2	TGCAGTGCTAGACCTGGGCCCCTAGCGGGCCTTACCTACGAGCAGTACTTC	CSARPGPLAGLTYEQYF
few	TRBJ2-1	TRBV28	TRBD1	TGTGCCAGCAGTTTAGATTATAGGACAGGGCGAACCTACAATGAGCAGTTCTTC	CASSLDYRTGRTYNEQFF
NA	TRBJ2-5	TRBV12-3/TRBV12-4	TRBD2	TGTGCCAGCAGTTTCAGGATAGCGGGAGGGCCAGAAGAGACCCAGTACTTC	CASSFRIAGGPEETQYF
NA	TRBJ2-1	TRBV12-3/TRBV12-4	TRBD2	TGTGCCAGCAGTCCAGGGACTAGCGGGACCTACAATGAGCAGTTCTTC	CASSPGTSGTYNEQFF
once	TRBJ2-1	TRBV7-3	TRBD2	TGTGCCAGCAGCTTATCCCCGGGAGGGCCGGCAAATGAGCAGTTCTTC	CASSLSPGGPANEQFF
once	TRBJ1-1	TRBV18	NA	TGTGCCAGCTCACCAAGCGTCCTAGGGAACACTGAAGCTTTCTTT	CASSPSVLGNTEAFF
NA	TRBJ2-4	TRBV27	TRBD1	TGTGCCAGCAGTCCCCAGGGGGCCTTAAAAAACATTCAGTACTTC	CASSPQGALKNIQYF
many	TRBJ1-1	TRBV25-1	NA	TGTGCCAGCAGTGAAGGGGGTGGGCTAGGTGAAGCTTTCTTT	CASSEGGGLGEAFF
few	TRBJ2-7	TRBV5-1	NA	TGCGCCAGCACCGGGTCACTCCCCTACGAGCAGTACTTC	CASTGSLPYEQYF
NA	TRBJ2-4	TRBV20-1	NA	TGCAGGGCTAGGATGGGTGTACACATTCAGTACTTC	CRARMGVHIQYF
few	TRBJ2-3	TRBV5-8	NA	TGTGCCAGCAGCTTCGGACAGAGCCGCACAGATACGCAGTATTTT	CASSFGQSRTDTQYF
few	TRBJ2-1	TRBV5-1	TRBD2	TGCGCCAGCAGCAGATCGGGGGGAATCTACAATGAGCAGTTCTTC	CASSRSGGIYNEQFF
NA	TRBJ2-1	TRBV25-1	TRBD2	TGTGCCAGCAGTGAGCCCAGCGGGACTATCAATGAGCGGTTCTTC	CASSEPSGTINERFF
NA	TRBJ2-5	TRBV30	NA	TGTGCCCGGAGTAGGAACTCTCAAGAGACCCAGTACTTC	CARSRNSQETQYF
NA	TRBJ2-7	TRBV5-1	TRBD1	TGCGCCAGCAGCCCTCGAGGGACAGGGCAACGGGAGCAGTACTTC	CASSPRGTGQREQYF
NA	TRBJ2-1	TRBV20-1	NA	TGCAGTGCTGGGTCGCCGCGGCGGGGAACCTACAATGAGCAGTTCTTC	CSAGSPRRGTYNEQFF
NA	TRBJ2-7	TRBV6-5	NA	TGTGCCAGCAGTTACTCGAACGAGCAGTACTTC	CASSYSNEQYF
NA	TRBJ2-5	TRBV11-3	TRBD2	TGTGCCAGCAGCCCCGGGACTAGCACCGGGGAGACCCAGTACTTC	CASSPGTSTGETQYF
NA	TRBJ2-5	TRBV20-1	NA	TGCAGTGCTAGAGATCCGTGGGACCCTAGGGACAATGAGCAGTACTTC	CSARDPWDPRDNEQYF
few	TRBJ1-1	TRBV7-2	TRBD1	TGTGCCAGCAGCTGGGCCGGGACAGCGAACACTGAAGCTTTCTTT	CASSWAGTANTEAFF
NA	TRBJ2-5	TRBV28	NA	TGTGCCACCTCAATAGGGGGGCCTCAAGAGACCCAGTACTTC	CATSIGGPQETQYF
NA	TRBJ2-1	TRBV12-3/TRBV12-4	NA	TGTGCCAGCACTGGTGGGCGGACGAACAATGAGCAGTTCTTC	CASTGGRTNNEQFF
many	TRBJ2-1	TRBV5-5	NA	TGTGCCAGCAGCTTGGATGGGACCAAATACAATGAGCAGTTCTTC	CASSLDGTKYNEQFF
NA	TRBJ2-1	TRBV12-3/TRBV12-4	TRBD2	TGTGCCAGCAGCCGACTAGCGGCCCAGTACAATGAGCAGTTCTTC	CASSRLAAQYNEQFF
few	TRBJ2-4	TRBV5-1	TRBD2	TGCGCCAGCAGCCGCAGCGGGAGTTGGGCCCAGTACTTC	CASSRSGSWAQYF
once	TRBJ2-3	TRBV12-3/TRBV12-4	TRBD2	TGTGCCAGCAGCCCCCATGCGGGGGGTACAGATACGCAGTATTTT	CASSPHAGGTDTQYF
NA	TRBJ2-3	TRBV5-1	NA	TGCGCCAGCAGCTTGTCACAGGGAACAGATACGCAGTATTTT	CASSLSQGTDTQYF
once	TRBJ1-2	TRBV28	NA	TGTGCCAGCAGCTGGCGGGGGCACATCACGACCTATGGCTACACCTTC	CASSWRGHITTYGYTF
once	TRBJ1-2	TRBV20-1	TRBD1	TGCAGTGCTAGATCACTACAGGGGTATGGCTACACCTTC	CSARSLQGYGYTF